The T cell receptor beta chain under discussion was sequenced for a study of beta chain features in type 1 diabetes. The isolated RNA, all of it, was reverse transcribed, so expressed TCRB transcripts were what got sequenced. The table came from immunoSEQ multiplex PCR; TCRdb's copy has only in-frame clones and leaves some out. The repertoire includes 500,000 to 850,000 clones, about 14% of them detected once, and just under 0.04% sits in the top ten. This CDR3 is 15 amino acids long. V lost 0 bases and J 0 bases, leaving 9 bases between the germline ends. Per germline, CDR1 MNHNS and CDR2 SASEGT. Study outcomes and limitations: A moderate, significant TCRB CDR3 shortening appeared in type 1 diabetes across four CD4+ subsets.

As regards this clone: Its antigen is still unknown.

The source of this sequence is a man aged 18 to 35 with type 1 diabetes. V gene TRBV6-1 combines with J gene TRBJ2-7, with a tentative D call TRBD2 (6 bases). The material sequenced was naive CD4+ T cells from blood. Here the CDR3 DNA reads TGTGCCAGCAGTGAAGCTGCCGGGGGCTCCTACGAGCAGTACTTC. Protein product: CASSEAAGGSYEQYF.